A single sample gave rise to the 32 T cell receptor beta chains below, sequenced in a study of control samples from healthy donors and cancer patients. The repertoire was sequenced with immunoSEQ multiplex PCR; TCRdb's copy has only in-frame clones and lacks some. The sample holds roughly 130,000 clones, about 93% seen once. The material sequenced was PBMCs. Receptors were obtained from a man in his forties or fifties with head and neck cancer.

This rearrangement joins TRBV7-8 to TRBJ2-3, with 8 nucleotides matching TRBD2. V trimming: 1 base; J trimming: 4 bases; junction bases outside the gene matches: 7. Germline V gene data show CDR1 as SGHVS and CDR2 as FQNEAQ. The CDR3 consists of 16 residues. The CDR3 region has the DNA TGTGCCAGCAGCTTAGGAAGCGGGGGTGTCGCAGATACGCAGTATTTT. It translates to CASSLGSGGVADTQYF.

CDR3: CASGPGQSNTEAFF. The CDR3 nucleotides read TGTGCCAGCGGGCCCGGGCAGAGTAACACTGAAGCTTTCTTT. This chain uses TRBV2 with TRBJ1-1; no firm D call. The CDR3 length is 14 residues. V lost 8 bases and J lost 2, with 15 bases in between. Looked up from germline, CDR1 is SNHLY and CDR2 is FYNNEI. The full variable domain, in which reference TRBV2 and TRBJ1-1 provide the parts outside the CDR3, is EPEVTQTPSHQVTQMGQEVILRCVPISNHLYFYWYRQILGQKVEFLVSFYNNEISEKSEIFDDQFSVERPDGSNFTLKIRSTKLEDSAMYFCASGPGQSNTEAFFGQGTRLTVV.

The rearrangement joins TRBV3-1 (or the pseudogene TRBV3-2) to TRBJ1-5; D call uncertain. Between the trimmed V and J ends, which lost 5 bases and 9 bases, there was a span of 11 bases. The CDR3 sequence is 12 residues long. The germline gives CDR1 LGHDT, CDR2 YNNKEL (reference sequence). The DNA for the CDR3 is TGTGCCAGCAGCTCCGATCACGGGCCCCAGCATTTT. Translated, it gives CASSSDHGPQHF.

The chain couples TRBV9 to TRBJ2-7; D not resolved. The CDR3 loop spans 18 amino acids. Trimming shortened V by 0 bases and J by 0 bases, and 19 bases separated the two germline ends. Germline values: CDR1 SGDLS, CDR2 YYNGEE. Here the CDR3 reads CASSVDCPTAISSYEQYF. The CDR3 DNA sequence: TGTGCCAGCAGCGTAGACTGCCCCACCGCGATCAGCTCCTACGAGCAGTACTTC.

This clone was observed a single time. The chain uses TRBV6-2 or TRBV6-3 and TRBJ1-2; TRBD1 agrees at 7 bases. Per the germline V gene, CDR1 is MNHEY and CDR2 is SVGEGT. J gave up 4 bases and V 0 bases, and 5 bases lay outside the gene matches. The CDR3 spans 15 residues. The CDR3, as DNA: TGTGCCAGCAGTTACTCACCGGGACAGAGCTATGGCTACACCTTC. Amino acid sequence: CASSYSPGQSYGYTF.

The chain combines TRBV9 with TRBJ1-3; D might be TRBD1 (6 bases). V was shortened by 4 bases and J by 1 base, with 18 bases between the two germline ends. Germline V CDR1 and CDR2: SGDLS, YYNGEE. This CDR3 has 17 amino acids. The CDR3: CASSPTTGVFSGNTIYF. CDR3 nucleotide sequence: TGTGCCAGCAGCCCGACGACAGGAGTCTTTTCTGGAAACACCATATATTTT.

The chain joins TRBV30 to TRBJ1-1, with D uncertain. CDR3 length equals 15 residues. The V end was cut by 0 bases, the J end by 2 bases, with 13 bases between. CDR1 and CDR2 (germline): GTSNPN, SVGIG (reference sequence). The CDR3 loop reads CAWSVPQKLNTEAFF. The CDR3 region has the DNA TGTGCCTGGAGTGTCCCACAGAAGCTTAACACTGAAGCTTTCTTT.

This chain joins TRBV18 and TRBJ1-6; D uncertain. Trimming cost V 2 bases and J 5 bases, with 13 bases left between them. Germline lookup yields CDR1 KGHSH and CDR2 LQKENI. The CDR3 runs 16 residues. The CDR3 region has the DNA TGTGCCAGCTCACCAGAGGTTTCTGCCAATAATTCACCCCTCCACTTT. It translates to CASSPEVSANNSPLHF.

V gene TRBV5-5 combines with J gene TRBJ2-1; no definite D call. Trimming took off 5 bases at V and 5 bases at J, with 11 bases between the two ends. CDR3 length: 13 residues. Germline V gene lookup returns CDR1 SGHKS and CDR2 YYEKEE (reference sequence). Here the CDR3 DNA reads TGTGCCAGCAGACCTGGGCAAAACAATGAGCAGTTCTTC. Its protein is CASRPGQNNEQFF.

The chain couples TRBV11-2 to TRBJ2-3; 8 bases map to TRBD1. V was clipped by 1 base and J by 1 base; unmatched bases: 1. Germline CDR1 is SGHAT and CDR2 is FQNNGV. The CDR3 covers 15 residues. The CDR3 DNA reads TGTGCCAGCAGCTTAGTGACAGGGGGCACAGATACGCAGTATTTT. Protein sequence: CASSLVTGGTDTQYF.

The chain joins TRBV27 to TRBJ1-6; TRBD1 is a possible D gene (6 bases). The germline V and J ends were trimmed by 6 bases and 10 bases, with 13 bases remaining between them. There are 13 residues in the CDR3. The germline gives CDR1 MNHEY, CDR2 SMNVEV (reference sequence). CDR3 nucleotides: TGTGCCAGCAGGAACAGGGAAAACTCACCCCTCCACTTT. Protein sequence: CASRNRENSPLHF.

This sequence joins TRBV7-2 and TRBJ2-7; no clear D. The CDR3 totals 16 residues. V lost 1 base and J 3 bases, leaving 16 bases between the germline ends. Germline V gene data show CDR1 as SGHTA and CDR2 as FQGNSA. In nucleotides, the CDR3 is TGTGCCAGCAGCTTAGGCAGGCCCCGTGGGGTCTACGAGCAGTACTTC. Encoded protein: CASSLGRPRGVYEQYF.

CDR3 nucleotides: TGCGCCAGCAGCGGCGTTACTGGACAGGGGATTAATTCACCCCTCCACTTT. Translating gives CASSGVTGQGINSPLHF. The rearrangement joins TRBV5-1 to TRBJ1-6, with 9 bases that match TRBD1. The CDR3 has 17 residues. Germline CDR1 reads SGHRS; CDR2 reads YFSETQ. V shed 4 bases, J shed 6 bases, and the junction held 11 bases outside the gene matches.

Comments on this clone: The sample has other DNA sequences that encode this CDR3 too. V gene TRBV7-9 combines with J gene TRBJ1-5; D is uncertain. The CDR3 length is 14 residues. V lost 3 bases and J 9 bases, leaving 15 bases between the germline ends. Germline lookup yields CDR1 SEHNR and CDR2 FQNEAQ (reference sequence). CDR3 sequence reads: CASSLSSQGSPQHF. The DNA for the CDR3 is TGTGCCAGCAGCTTGTCCTCGCAAGGATCGCCCCAGCATTTT.

The V and J genes are TRBV29-1 and TRBJ1-1; 8 bases are a match to TRBD1. The germline gives CDR1 SQVTM, CDR2 ANQGSEA. This CDR3 contains 12 residues. The V segment lost 5 bases and the J segment 8 bases; nucleotides outside the gene matches: 7. The CDR3 DNA reads TGCAGCGTTAGGACAGGGTTCGAGGAAGCTTTCTTT. Protein: CSVRTGFEEAFF.

The V call is TRBV6-6, the J call TRBJ2-5; D is uncertain. CDR1 and CDR2 from the germline V gene are MNHNY and SVGAGI (reference sequence). The CDR3 consists of 15 residues. The V gene lost 0 bases and the J gene lost 1 base, with 9 bases spanning the gap. The CDR3 loop reads CASSYSSTAQETQYF. The CDR3 nucleotides read TGTGCCAGCAGTTACTCGAGCACAGCCCAAGAGACCCAGTACTTC.

The rearrangement joins TRBV11-2 to TRBJ2-7, with 9 bases fitting TRBD1. The V gene end was trimmed by 5 bases and the J gene end by 1 base; junction bases not matched to a gene: 9. The CDR3 runs 16 residues. Germline V gene data show CDR1 as SGHAT and CDR2 as FQNNGV. The CDR3 reads CASSKFRTGASYEQYF. DNA of the CDR3: TGTGCCAGCAGCAAATTTCGGACAGGGGCGTCCTACGAGCAGTACTTC.

The chain joins TRBV6-5 to TRBJ2-1; D is perhaps TRBD1 (6 bases). The germline gives CDR1 MNHEY, CDR2 SVGAGI. The CDR3 covers 14 residues. V lost 6 bases to trimming and J lost 5 bases, with 14 bases between them. CDR3 region: CASSGQPVNNEQFF. The CDR3 DNA sequence: TGTGCCAGCAGCGGACAGCCGGTGAACAATGAGCAGTTCTTC.

V is TRBV13 and J is TRBJ2-5; D not certain. The J call may be mistaken, given a closer DNA end match to TRBJ2-7. The CDR3 is 15 amino acids. Per germline, CDR1 PRHDT and CDR2 FYEKMQ (reference sequence). The CDR3 coding sequence is TGTGCCAGCAGCTTATCGCCAGCCTTCTCCTACGAGCAGTACTTC. Amino acid sequence: CASSLSPAFSYEQYF.

This rearrangement joins TRBV5-1 to TRBJ2-7, with 8 bases fitting TRBD2. Germline lookup yields CDR1 SGHRS and CDR2 YFSETQ. V shed 0 bases, J shed 3 bases, and the junction held 5 bases outside the gene matches. This CDR3 has 15 amino acids. In DNA form, the CDR3 reads TGCGCCAGCAGCTTGGCGGCGGGGGGTTACTACGAGCAGTACTTC. Its translation is CASSLAAGGYYEQYF.

V is TRBV18 and J is TRBJ1-4, with D perhaps matching TRBD1 (6 bases). CDR3 length equals 14 residues. V lost 6 bases and J lost 6, with 14 bases in between. CDR1 and CDR2 (germline): KGHSH, LQKENI. CDR3 sequence reads: CASSPIRQDEKLFF. The CDR3, as DNA: TGTGCCAGCTCCCCGATTCGACAGGATGAAAAACTGTTTTTT.

This clone has just one count. The V gene is TRBV11-3, the J gene TRBJ1-1; D possibly corresponds to TRBD1 (5 bases). The V end lost 0 bases, the J end lost 10 bases, and 12 bases lay between the germline ends. CDR1 is SGHNT, CDR2 YENEEA, per germline. This CDR3 region has 13 residues. CDR3 sequence reads: CASSLDRNRSAFF. For the CDR3, the DNA is TGTGCCAGCAGCTTAGATCGCAACAGGTCAGCTTTCTTT. Together with reference TRBV11-3 and TRBJ1-1, the CDR3 gives the full variable domain: EAGVVQSPRYKIIEKKQPVAFWCNPISGHNTLYWYLQNLGQGPELLIRYENEEAVDDSQLPKDRFSAERLKGVDSTLKIQPAELGDSAVYLCASSLDRNRSAFFGQGTRLTVV.

This chain connects TRBV7-9 to TRBJ2-7; unclear D gene. V was trimmed by 5 bases and J by 5 bases, leaving 19 bases between them. CDR1 SEHNR and CDR2 FQNEAQ come from the germline V gene (reference sequence). This CDR3 has 15 residues. CDR3 nucleotides: TGTGCCAGCAGCGTATGGGTTGGAGAAGGAGACGAGCAGTACTTC. This gives the protein CASSVWVGEGDEQYF.

In this sample, this clone turned up a few times. The chain employs TRBV30 and TRBJ2-4; 11 bases are a match to TRBD2. CDR3 length: 15 residues. The V gene's germline CDR1 is GTSNPN and CDR2 SVGIG (reference sequence). V shed 8 bases, J shed 8 bases, and the junction held 14 bases outside the gene matches. The CDR3 reads CAHTPSSGGPHIQYF. CDR3 nucleotide sequence: TGTGCCCATACACCCTCTAGCGGGGGGCCGCACATTCAGTACTTC.

CDR3 coding DNA: TGTGCCATCACGGCGGGGGTCGGTTACAATGAGCAGTTCTTC. Translated, it gives CAITAGVGYNEQFF. V gene TRBV10-3 combines with J gene TRBJ2-1, with 7 bases matching TRBD2. V shed 7 bases, J shed 4 bases, and the junction held 7 bases outside the gene matches. The CDR3 spans 14 residues. Germline CDR1 reads ENHRY; CDR2 reads SYGVKD.

This clone has just one count. This chain connects TRBV12-3 or TRBV12-4 to TRBJ1-1, with 8 bases matching TRBD1. This CDR3 contains 13 residues. V shed 8 bases, J shed 5 bases, and the junction held 7 bases outside the gene matches. CDR3 bases: TGTGCCAGCGTTGGGACAGGTAGGACTGAAGCTTTCTTT. It codes for CASVGTGRTEAFF.

The chain couples TRBV27 to TRBJ2-1, with D perhaps TRBD2 (6 bases). CDR3 length: 16 amino acids. Germline lookup yields CDR1 MNHEY and CDR2 SMNVEV (reference sequence). V was pared by 1 base and J by 5 bases, with 15 bases between. CDR3 amino acids: CASSLLPSGFNNEQFF. In DNA form, the CDR3 reads TGTGCCAGCAGTTTATTGCCCAGCGGGTTTAACAATGAGCAGTTCTTC.

V and J are TRBV18 and TRBJ1-2, with 7 bases that match TRBD1. Germline CDR1 reads KGHSH; CDR2 reads LQKENI. V dropped 4 bases and J dropped 5; count of bases not matched to a gene: 7. The CDR3 runs 14 residues. CDR3 in amino acids: CASSRGDSLYGYTF. CDR3 in DNA: TGTGCCAGCTCACGAGGGGACAGTCTTTATGGCTACACCTTC.

This rearrangement joins TRBV6-5 to TRBJ2-3; TRBD2 aligns across 10 bases. CDR1 is MNHEY, CDR2 SVGAGI, per germline. The CDR3 sequence is 14 residues long. Losses at the gene ends were 11 bases for V and 6 bases for J; bases not matched to a gene: 11. As DNA, the CDR3 is TGTGCCGGGCACGAGCGGGGGGGATCCGATACGCAGTATTTT. It yields the protein CAGHERGGSDTQYF.

The chain couples TRBV28 to TRBJ2-2; D is uncertain. Germline V CDR1 and CDR2: MDHEN, SYDVKM. V shed 6 bases and J shed 0 bases, with 11 bases lying between them. The CDR3 contains 15 residues. DNA of the CDR3: TGTGCCAGCAGAGGCCCCGTTTCGAACACCGGGGAGCTGTTTTTT. Its protein is CASRGPVSNTGELFF.

The chain has TRBV5-1 and TRBJ2-2, with 7 bases aligning to TRBD1. V lost 4 bases and J lost 1; bases outside the gene matches: 4. CDR1 is SGHRS, CDR2 YFSETQ, per germline. This CDR3 spans 15 amino acids. CDR3 residues: CASSTGQRNTGELFF. The CDR3 nucleotides read TGCGCCAGCAGCACGGGACAGAGGAACACCGGGGAGCTGTTTTTT. Supplemented by reference TRBV5-1 and TRBJ2-2, the full variable domain reads KAGVTQTPRYLIKTRGQQVTLSCSPISGHRSVSWYQQTPGQGLQFLFEYFSETQRNKGNFPGRFSGRQFSNSRSEMNVSTLELGDSALYLCASSTGQRNTGELFFGEGSRLTVL.

This rearrangement joins TRBV3-1 (or the pseudogene TRBV3-2) to TRBJ2-7; D assignment may be TRBD1 or TRBD2 (5 bases each). Trimming removed 4 bases at V and 1 base at J, with 11 bases between. This CDR3 region has 14 residues. Germline V lookup: CDR1 LGHDT, CDR2 YNNKEL (reference sequence). Here the CDR3 reads CASSLRDGSYEQYF. The CDR3 DNA sequence: TGTGCCAGCAGCCTTCGGGACGGTTCCTACGAGCAGTACTTC.